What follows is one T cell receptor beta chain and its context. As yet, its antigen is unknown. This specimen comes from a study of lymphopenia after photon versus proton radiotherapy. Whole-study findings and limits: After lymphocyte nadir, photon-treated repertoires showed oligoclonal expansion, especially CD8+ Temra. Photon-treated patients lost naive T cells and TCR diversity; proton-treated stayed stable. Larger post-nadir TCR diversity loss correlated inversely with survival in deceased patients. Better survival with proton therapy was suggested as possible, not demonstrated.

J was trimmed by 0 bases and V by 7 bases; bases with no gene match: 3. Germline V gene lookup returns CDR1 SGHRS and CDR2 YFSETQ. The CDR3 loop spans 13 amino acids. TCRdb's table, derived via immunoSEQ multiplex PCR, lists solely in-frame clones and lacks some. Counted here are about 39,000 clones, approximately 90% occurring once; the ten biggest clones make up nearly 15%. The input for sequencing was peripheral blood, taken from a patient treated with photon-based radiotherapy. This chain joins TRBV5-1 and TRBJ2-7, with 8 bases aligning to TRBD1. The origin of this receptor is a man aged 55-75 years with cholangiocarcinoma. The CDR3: CASSGQVSYEQYF. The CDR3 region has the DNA TGCGCCAGCTCGGGACAGGTCTCCTACGAGCAGTACTTC.